This T cell receptor beta chain was identified during a study of CD8 T cells in Susac syndrome. CD8+ and CD4+ T cells circulating in blood were sequenced for TCR beta. Both CD4+ and CD8+ T cells were negatively isolated, and TEMRA cells underwent FACS enrichment. The RNA input was about 0.5 to 1 ug, and it was reverse transcribed with random hexamers. TCRdb re-analysed the immunoSEQ multiplex PCR reads in MiXCR, keeping a single row per CDR3 protein. The sample has 130,000 to 150,000 distinct CDR3 sequences; nearly 95% are singletons. Turning to this clonotype: As yet, its antigen is unknown.

The CDR3 is 12 residues long. Per germline, CDR1 GTSNPN and CDR2 SVGIG (reference sequence). V dropped 5 bases and J dropped 4 bases, with 11 bases sitting between them. General study results and limits: As the study acknowledged, the number of individuals in its TCR sequencing and HLA analysis was relatively small.

The rearrangement joins TRBV30 to TRBJ1-1, with a tentative D call TRBD1 (6 bases). The sample comprised CD8+ T cells from PBMCs. The source is a human donor in good health. The CDR3: CAWGRGGTEAFF. The CDR3 DNA is TGTGCCTGGGGGAGGGGGGGCACTGAAGCTTTCTTT.